These 18 T cell receptor beta chains were all obtained from the same sample, sequenced in a study of regulatory T cells in long-lasting Graves disease. Described time point: persistent/refractory GD, antithyroid drugs over 5 years with positive TRAb. Extracted PBMC RNA gave rise to the TCR library. Library construction for TCR beta used iRepertoire HTBI primers and Arm-PCR of CDR3 regions. TCRdb called the multiplex PCR reads again in MiXCR, with one record for every CDR3 protein. Of about 470,000 distinct CDR3 sequences in the sample, about a fifth were seen once. Sequenced material: peripheral blood mononuclear cells (PBMCs), taken when the disease was refractory, from a patient treated with antithyroid drugs. All receptors come from a female donor with Graves disease.

In this sample, this clonotype turned up many times. The V gene is TRBV9, the J gene TRBJ2-7, with D perhaps TRBD2 (6 bases). The CDR3 is 15 residues long. The V end was cut by 5 bases, the J end by 2 bases, with 17 bases between. The V gene's germline CDR1 is SGDLS and CDR2 YYNGEE. This CDR3 reads CASRLRPAGAYEQYF. The CDR3 DNA reads as TGTGCCAGCAGACTACGGCCAGCGGGTGCCTACGAGCAGTACTTC. Complete variable domain (other parts from reference TRBV9 and TRBJ2-7): DSGVTQTPKHLITATGQRVTLRCSPRSGDLSVYWYQQSLDQGLQFLIQYYNGEERAKGNILERFSAQQFPDLHSELNLSSLELGDSALYFCASRLRPAGAYEQYFGPGTRLTVT.

The table lists this clonotype with a few counts. The chain has TRBV29-1 and TRBJ2-7; maybe TRBD2 (6 bases). Germline loops: CDR1 SQVTM, CDR2 ANQGSEA. The CDR3 consists of 11 residues. V dropped 3 bases and J dropped 8 bases, with 11 bases sitting between them. This CDR3 reads CSVDAGGKQYF. The CDR3 DNA is TGCAGCGTTGATGCCGGGGGAAAGCAGTACTTC.

V and J are TRBV9 and TRBJ2-5; 8 bases align to TRBD2. CDR3 size: 15 residues. J lost 5 bases, V lost 0 bases, and 6 bases had no gene match. Germline-derived CDR1 and CDR2 are SGDLS and YYNGEE. CDR3 DNA sequence: TGTGCCAGCAGCGTAGATCCCGGGAGGGGGGAGACCCAGTACTTC. This encodes CASSVDPGRGETQYF.

The chain couples TRBV15 to TRBJ1-5; D call uncertain. The V and J ends lost 1 base and 10 bases respectively, with 14 bases between them. Germline V CDR1 and CDR2: LNHNV, YYDKDF (reference sequence). The CDR3 has 14 amino acids. CDR3 loop: CATSRADRGQPQHF. The CDR3 region has the DNA TGTGCCACCAGCAGAGCGGACCGAGGCCAACCCCAGCATTTT.

This clonotype occurred a few times. The genes are TRBV5-1 and TRBJ2-5; D is perhaps TRBD2 (5 bases). The CDR3 covers 14 residues. V was trimmed by 3 bases and J by 5 bases, leaving 14 bases between them. In germline, CDR1 is SGHRS, CDR2 YFSETQ. CDR3: CASSSRTLRETQYF. The CDR3 region has the DNA TGCGCCAGCAGCTCCCGGACTCTCCGGGAGACCCAGTACTTC.

This clonotype has a handful of counts. The chain uses TRBV6-2 or TRBV6-3 and TRBJ2-7, with D uncertain. The germline V gene encodes CDR1 MNHEY and CDR2 SVGEGT. Between the trimmed V and J ends, which lost 1 base and 2 bases, there was a span of 6 bases. The CDR3 runs to 13 residues. CDR3 region: CASSYFLAYEQYF. The CDR3 bases are TGTGCCAGCAGTTACTTCCTGGCCTACGAGCAGTACTTC.

There are many counts of this clonotype. The genes are TRBV12-3 or TRBV12-4 and TRBJ1-2; possible D gene TRBD1, 6 bases. V was cut by 3 bases and J by 3 bases, with 11 bases left in between. The CDR3 is 14 residues long. The CDR3 DNA sequence: TGTGCCAGCAGTTTGAGGACAGCCTACTATGGCTACACCTTC. It yields the protein CASSLRTAYYGYTF.

This clonotype was counted only a few times. The V and J genes are TRBV6-1 and TRBJ2-5; D is uncertain. V was cut by 8 bases and J by 0 bases, with 13 bases left in between. The length of the CDR3 is 14 residues. Germline V gene data show CDR1 as MNHNS and CDR2 as SASEGT. CDR3: CASEPGFYQETQYF. The CDR3 nucleotides read TGTGCCAGCGAGCCTGGGTTTTACCAAGAGACCCAGTACTTC.

This clonotype was counted between two and nine times. CDR3 in amino acids: CASNLGTQRRYEQYF. In DNA, the CDR3 is TGCGCCAGCAACCTCGGGACACAAAGACGCTACGAGCAGTACTTC. The gene calls are TRBV5-1 and TRBJ2-7; D might be TRBD1 (6 bases). V was cut by 6 bases and J by 3 bases, with 19 bases left in between. This CDR3 is 15 amino acids long. Germline lookup yields CDR1 SGHRS and CDR2 YFSETQ.

This clonotype was found many times. The CDR3 here is CASSAGGDTEAFF. The CDR3 DNA follows: TGTGCCAGCAGTGCTGGTGGAGATACTGAAGCTTTCTTT. The chain recombines TRBV25-1 with TRBJ1-1; D not resolved. The CDR3 sequence is 13 residues long. Trimming took 4 bases from V and 5 from J, leaving 11 bases between them. From germline, CDR1 is MGHDK and CDR2 SYGVNS.

The chain recombines TRBV5-1 with TRBJ1-3, with D possibly being TRBD1 (5 bases). Germline CDR1 reads SGHRS; CDR2 reads YFSETQ. Trimming took off 0 bases at V and 0 bases at J, with 19 bases between the two ends. CDR3 size: 19 residues. The CDR3 sequence is CASSLVGPISISSGNTIYF. CDR3 coding DNA: TGCGCCAGCAGCTTGGTGGGGCCTATATCTATTAGCTCTGGAAACACCATATATTTT.

This clonotype has ten or more counts. This rearrangement joins TRBV10-3 to TRBJ1-2; 8 nucleotides align to TRBD1. The CDR3 totals 14 residues. V shed 11 bases and J 5 bases; nucleotides not matched to a gene: 13. Germline CDR1 is ENHRY and CDR2 is SYGVKD. The CDR3 DNA sequence: TGTGCCGCCCATATGGACAGGGACAGTTATGGCTACACCTTC. This translates into CAAHMDRDSYGYTF.

This clonotype occurred a few times. The V call is TRBV6-1, the J call TRBJ2-1, with a possible D match to TRBD2 (6 bases). The CDR3 covers 18 residues. Germline CDR1 and CDR2: MNHNS and SASEGT. Trimming took off 2 bases at V and 1 base at J, with 18 bases between the two ends. The CDR3: CASSEIGASALSYNEQFF. The CDR3 DNA sequence: TGTGCCAGCAGTGAAATAGGGGCTAGCGCCCTATCCTACAATGAGCAGTTCTTC.

This clonotype has more than one count but fewer than ten. The chain carries TRBV14 and TRBJ1-1, with D hard to call. V lost 2 bases and J lost 0, with 10 bases in between. The CDR3 has 15 residues. From germline, CDR1 is SGHDN and CDR2 FVKESK. The chain's CDR3 is CASSQYGRVNTEAFF. In DNA, the CDR3 is TGTGCCAGCAGCCAATACGGACGGGTGAACACTGAAGCTTTCTTT. The full variable domain, its missing parts supplied by reference TRBV14 and TRBJ1-1, is EAGVTQFPSHSVIEKGQTVTLRCDPISGHDNLYWYRRVMGKEIKFLLHFVKESKQDESGMPNNRFLAERTGGTYSTLKVQPAELEDSGVYFCASSQYGRVNTEAFFGQGTRLTVV.

On this clonotype itself: An end of the junction does not agree with germline; a read error may underlie this. V gene TRBV30 combines with J gene TRBJ1-5; D gene uncertain. This CDR3 region has 13 residues. Germline V CDR1 and CDR2: GTSNPN, SVGIG (reference sequence). CDR3 sequence (DNA): TGCTTACTTCGGAGGGAAAGCAATCAGCCCCAGCATTTT. This codes for CLLRRESNQPQHF. Full variable domain (remainder filled in from reference TRBV30 and TRBJ1-5): SQTIHQWPATLVQPVGSPLSLECTVEGTSNPNLYWYRQAAGRGLQLLFYSVGIGQISSEVPQNLSASRPQDRQFILSSKKLLLSDSGFYLCLLRRESNQPQHFGDGTRLSIL.

This clonotype has just a few counts. The genes are TRBV5-1 and TRBJ2-1; TRBD2 matches at 9 bases. The CDR3 is 17 amino acids. Looked up from germline, CDR1 is SGHRS and CDR2 is YFSETQ. V was pared by 3 bases and J by 1 base, with 8 bases of the junction left unmatched. As DNA, the CDR3 is TGCGCCAGCAGCTCGACTAGCGGAGGGAGATCCTACAATGAGCAGTTCTTC. Its protein is CASSSTSGGRSYNEQFF.

V usage is TRBV5-1 and J usage is TRBJ2-5; tentatively, D is TRBD2 (5 bases). V was clipped by 0 bases and J by 0 bases, with 9 bases between them. The CDR3 sequence is 15 residues long. Germline assignment: CDR1 SGHRS and CDR2 YFSETQ. The CDR3 sequence: CASSLVTGYQETQYF. CDR3 bases: TGCGCCAGCAGCTTGGTGACGGGGTACCAAGAGACCCAGTACTTC.

This clonotype was counted at least ten times. The chain employs TRBV5-6 and TRBJ1-2; the D gene is possibly TRBD1 (6 bases). The CDR3 covers 17 residues. The V end was cut by 2 bases, the J end by 8 bases, with 25 bases between. Germline V gene lookup returns CDR1 SGHDT and CDR2 YYEEEE. CDR3 in amino acids: CASSFNHLRQAVGGYTF. As DNA, the CDR3 is TGTGCCAGCAGCTTCAACCACCTAAGACAGGCCGTGGGGGGCTACACCTTC.